Below are 19 T cell receptor beta chains sequenced from a single sample in a study of shared T cell receptors in the human thymus. The data were produced by immunoSEQ multiplex PCR, yet TCRdb's version contains in-frame clones alone and is incomplete. The profile shows about 540,000 clones, around three quarters of them singletons. This sample also belongs to another study, concerning human thymus T cells.

Sequences were obtained from thymocytes. The receptors derive from a boy younger than two with a congenital heart defect.

The J gene is TRBJ2-7, the V gene TRBV28, with TRBD2 as a possible D gene (6 bases). V dropped 8 bases and J dropped 6 bases, with 20 bases sitting between them. Germline V lookup: CDR1 MDHEN, CDR2 SYDVKM. This CDR3 comprises 14 residues. CDR3 protein: CASRPPGGVREQYF. The CDR3 DNA sequence: TGTGCCAGCCGCCCCCCCGGGGGTGTGCGCGAGCAGTACTTC.

V usage is TRBV19 and J usage is TRBJ1-1, with TRBD1 identical over 7 bases. Germline CDR1 and CDR2: LNHDA and SQIVND (reference sequence). V gave up 4 bases and J gave up 5 bases; unmatched junction bases: 4. This CDR3 comprises 13 residues. The CDR3 reads CASSSDRETEAFF. DNA for the CDR3: TGTGCCAGTAGTAGTGACAGGGAGACTGAAGCTTTCTTT. The variable domain in full, with the rest retrieved from reference TRBV19 and TRBJ1-1, is DGGITQSPKYLFRKEGQNVTLSCEQNLNHDAMYWYRQDPGQGLRLIYYSQIVNDFQKGDIAEGYSVSREKKESFPLTVTSAQKNPTAFYLCASSSDRETEAFFGQGTRLTVV.

This clone was seen once. V usage is TRBV20-1 and J usage is TRBJ2-7; 7 positions agree with TRBD1. The CDR3 totals 11 residues. Germline V lookup: CDR1 DFQATT, CDR2 SNEGSKA (reference sequence). The CDR3 here is CSSTGVYEQYF. The CDR3 DNA sequence: TGCAGCTCAACAGGGGTCTACGAGCAGTACTTC.

This chain connects TRBV6-4 to TRBJ2-2; D gene uncertain. CDR1 is MRHNA, CDR2 SNTAGT, per germline. Trimming removed 5 bases at V and 0 bases at J, with 7 bases between. There are 14 residues in the CDR3. The CDR3 here is CASSPAANTGELFF. The CDR3 DNA follows: TGTGCCAGCAGTCCGGCGGCGAACACCGGGGAGCTGTTTTTT.

This clone was observed a handful of times. The gene calls are TRBV7-2 and TRBJ2-6; weak D call: TRBD1 (6 bases). The CDR3 is 18 amino acids. CDR1 and CDR2 from the germline V gene are SGHTA and FQGNSA. Trimming took 5 bases from V and 4 from J, leaving 21 bases between them. CDR3 bases: TGTGCCAGCAGCCCAGGGTCAGGGGCGGTTCGGGGGGCCAACGTCCTGACTTTC. Translation: CASSPGSGAVRGANVLTF.

The chain combines TRBV25-1 with TRBJ1-3; unclear D gene. The V end was cut by 9 bases, the J end by 4 bases, with 7 bases between. Germline loops: CDR1 MGHDK, CDR2 SYGVNS. This CDR3 spans 11 amino acids. For the CDR3, the DNA is TGTGCCAGTCAAGAGGGAAACACCATATATTTT. It specifies CASQEGNTIYF.

J is TRBJ2-1 and V is TRBV27; 9 bases match TRBD2. V lost 8 bases and J lost 8; bases outside the gene matches: 7. This CDR3 spans 13 amino acids. Germline assignment: CDR1 MNHEY and CDR2 SMNVEV (reference sequence). The CDR3, as DNA: TGTGCCAGCGGGACTAGCACTTTCCATGAGCAGTTCTTC. Amino acid sequence: CASGTSTFHEQFF.

The chain is built from TRBV7-8 and TRBJ1-5; D is perhaps TRBD1 (5 bases). The CDR3 has 18 amino acids. Per the germline V gene, CDR1 is SGHVS and CDR2 is FQNEAQ. The V and J ends lost 5 bases and 0 bases respectively, with 20 bases between them. CDR3 sequence: CASSPRLPGMYSNQPQHF. The CDR3 region has the DNA TGTGCCAGCAGCCCCCGCCTTCCAGGGATGTATAGCAATCAGCCCCAGCATTTT.

This clone has just one count. V usage is TRBV4-3 and J usage is TRBJ2-7; TRBD2 aligns across 9 bases. The junction had 14 bases not matched to a gene; V was cut back by 0 bases and J by 2 bases. The CDR3 totals 19 residues. Looked up from germline, CDR1 is LGHNA and CDR2 is YSLEER. The CDR3 DNA sequence: TGCGCCAGCAGCCAAGATCCCGCGGGAGGGCCGAACTATACCTACGAGCAGTACTTC. Translated: CASSQDPAGGPNYTYEQYF.

DNA of the CDR3: TGTGCCAGCAGCCTTGGCCTTACTCGAGCGGGAAACAATGAGCAGTTCTTC. Protein sequence: CASSLGLTRAGNNEQFF. The chain couples TRBV11-3 to TRBJ2-1; 7 bases align to TRBD2. Trimming removed 5 bases from V and 5 bases from J; junction bases left unmatched: 15. CDR3 length: 17 amino acids. Germline loops: CDR1 SGHNT, CDR2 YENEEA.

The chain has TRBV19 and TRBJ2-3; the match to TRBD2 covers 15 bases. Germline CDR1 reads LNHDA; CDR2 reads SQIVND (reference sequence). V was pared by 7 bases and J by 3 bases, with 8 bases of the junction left unmatched. There are 17 residues in the CDR3. The CDR3 bases are TGTGCCAGTATGCCCGGGACTAGCGGGAGGATGACAGATACGCAGTATTTT. Translating it yields CASMPGTSGRMTDTQYF.

The chain combines TRBV19 with TRBJ1-1; D not resolved. In germline, CDR1 is LNHDA, CDR2 SQIVND (reference sequence). V shed 1 base and J shed 4 bases, with 16 bases lying between them. The CDR3 contains 16 residues. CDR3 nucleotide sequence: TGTGCCAGTAGTATAGTAACTTCCATTCAGGTCACTGAAGCTTTCTTT. This gives the protein CASSIVTSIQVTEAFF.

The chain couples TRBV6-6 to TRBJ2-3; D is perhaps TRBD2 (5 bases). CDR3 size: 16 residues. With 0 bases removed from V and 2 bases from J, the gap between germline ends came to 12 bases. The V gene's germline CDR1 is MNHNY and CDR2 SVGAGI (reference sequence). For the CDR3, the DNA is TGTGCCAGCAGTTACTCGGCGGGTCCATCCACAGATACGCAGTATTTT. Translation: CASSYSAGPSTDTQYF.

The V gene is TRBV25-1, the J gene TRBJ2-5; 10 positions agree with TRBD1. V shed 3 bases, J shed 4 bases, and the junction held 11 bases outside the gene matches. Germline V lookup: CDR1 MGHDK, CDR2 SYGVNS. This CDR3 spans 17 amino acids. The CDR3 loop is CASSDCRDRGRRETQYF. CDR3 DNA: TGTGCCAGCAGTGACTGTCGGGACAGGGGAAGGAGAGAGACCCAGTACTTC.

The chain couples TRBV27 to TRBJ1-4; perhaps TRBD1 as D (5 bases). The ends were cut back, 6 bases at V and 4 bases at J, with 12 bases in the middle. Germline CDR1 MNHEY, CDR2 SMNVEV (reference sequence). This CDR3 is built from 14 residues. The CDR3 loop reads CASSPGGFNEKLFF. CDR3 coding DNA: TGTGCCAGCAGCCCTGGGGGGTTTAATGAAAAACTGTTTTTT.

The genes are TRBV6-1 and TRBJ1-4, with 10 bases identical to TRBD1. The CDR3 runs to 17 residues. From germline, CDR1 is MNHNS and CDR2 SASEGT. Germline trimming cut 1 base from V and 5 bases from J; bases unmatched to any gene: 7. The CDR3 region is CASSEETRGQGNEKLFF. CDR3 nucleotide sequence: TGTGCCAGCAGTGAAGAAACCCGGGGACAGGGGAATGAAAAACTGTTTTTT.

The chain recombines TRBV7-2 with TRBJ2-4, with a tentative D call TRBD2 (6 bases). V dropped 5 bases and J dropped 1 base, with 15 bases sitting between them. This CDR3 comprises 16 residues. Germline assignment: CDR1 SGHTA and CDR2 FQGNSA. The CDR3 here is CASSAPSVGAKNIQYF. Written as DNA, the CDR3 is TGTGCCAGCAGCGCCCCTAGCGTTGGGGCCAAAAACATTCAGTACTTC.

The V and J genes are TRBV21-1 and TRBJ1-2; no DNA check was done on the table's D call, TRBD1. TRBV21-1 corresponds to a pseudogene. This CDR3 spans 16 amino acids. CDR3: CASSKVGLPKDYGYTF. Written as DNA, the CDR3 is TGTGCCAGCAGCAAAGTGGGCCTCCCAAAGGACTATGGCTACACCTTC.

This clone was counted between two and nine times. The chain employs TRBV10-1 and TRBJ2-7, with 7 bases matching TRBD2. Germline V lookup: CDR1 WNHNN, CDR2 SYGVQD (reference sequence). The CDR3 is 18 amino acids. V dropped 1 base and J dropped 5; count of bases not matched to a gene: 17. CDR3 coding DNA: TGCGCCAGCAGTGAGTTTCCCCACCGGGGGGTAGGATCCCACGAGCAGTACTTC. It yields the protein CASSEFPHRGVGSHEQYF.